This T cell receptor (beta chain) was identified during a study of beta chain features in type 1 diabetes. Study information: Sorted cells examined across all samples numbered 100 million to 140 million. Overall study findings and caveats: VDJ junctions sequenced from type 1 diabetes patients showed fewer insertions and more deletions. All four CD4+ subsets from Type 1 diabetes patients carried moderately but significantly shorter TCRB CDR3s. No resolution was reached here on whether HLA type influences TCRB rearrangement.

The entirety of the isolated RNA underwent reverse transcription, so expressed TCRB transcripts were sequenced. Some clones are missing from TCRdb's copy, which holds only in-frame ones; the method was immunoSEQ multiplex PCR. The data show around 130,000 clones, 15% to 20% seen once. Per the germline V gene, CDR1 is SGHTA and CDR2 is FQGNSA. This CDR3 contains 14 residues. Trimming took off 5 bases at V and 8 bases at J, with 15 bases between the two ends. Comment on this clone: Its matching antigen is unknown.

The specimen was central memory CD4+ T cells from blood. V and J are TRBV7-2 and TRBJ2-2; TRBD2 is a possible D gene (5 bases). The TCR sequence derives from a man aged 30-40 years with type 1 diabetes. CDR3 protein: CASSGAGLAGELFF. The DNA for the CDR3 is TGTGCCAGCAGCGGCGCCGGCCTAGCAGGGGAGCTGTTTTTT.